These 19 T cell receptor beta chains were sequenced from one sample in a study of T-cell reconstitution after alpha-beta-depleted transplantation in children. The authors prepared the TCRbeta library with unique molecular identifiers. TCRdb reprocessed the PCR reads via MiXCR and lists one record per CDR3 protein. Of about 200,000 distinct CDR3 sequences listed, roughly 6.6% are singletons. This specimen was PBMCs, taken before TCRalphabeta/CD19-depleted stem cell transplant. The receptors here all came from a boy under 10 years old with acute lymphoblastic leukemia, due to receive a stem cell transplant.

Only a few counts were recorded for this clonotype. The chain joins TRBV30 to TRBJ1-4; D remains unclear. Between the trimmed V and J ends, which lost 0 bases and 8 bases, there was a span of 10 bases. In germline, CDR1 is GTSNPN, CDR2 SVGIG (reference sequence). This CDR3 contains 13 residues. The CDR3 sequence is CAWSVRRREKLFF. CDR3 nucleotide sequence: TGTGCCTGGAGTGTGCGGAGACGGGAAAAACTGTTTTTT.

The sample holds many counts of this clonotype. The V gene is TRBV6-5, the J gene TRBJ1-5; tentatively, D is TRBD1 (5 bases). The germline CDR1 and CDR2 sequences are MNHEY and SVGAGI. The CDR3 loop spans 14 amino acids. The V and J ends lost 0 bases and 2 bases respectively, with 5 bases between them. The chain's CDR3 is CASSYSQGNQPQHF. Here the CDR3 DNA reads TGTGCCAGCAGTTACTCACAGGGCAATCAGCCCCAGCATTTT.

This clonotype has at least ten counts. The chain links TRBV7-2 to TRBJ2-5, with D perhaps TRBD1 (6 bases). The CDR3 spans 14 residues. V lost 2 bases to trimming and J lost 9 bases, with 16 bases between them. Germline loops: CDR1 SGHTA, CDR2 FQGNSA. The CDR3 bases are TGTGCCAGCAGCTTATTGTCTCCAGGGGCGGCCCAGTACTTC. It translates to CASSLLSPGAAQYF. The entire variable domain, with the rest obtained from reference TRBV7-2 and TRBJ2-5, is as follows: GAGVSQSPSNKVTEKGKDVELRCDPISGHTALYWYRQSLGQGLEFLIYFQGNSAPDKSGLPSDRFSAERTGGSVSTLTIQRTQQEDSAVYLCASSLLSPGAAQYFGPGTRLLVL.

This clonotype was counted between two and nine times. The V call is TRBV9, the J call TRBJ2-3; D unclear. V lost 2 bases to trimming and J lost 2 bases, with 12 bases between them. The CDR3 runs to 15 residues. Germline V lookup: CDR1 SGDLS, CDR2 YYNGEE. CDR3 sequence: CASSVYAAVTDTQYF. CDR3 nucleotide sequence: TGTGCCAGCAGCGTTTATGCAGCAGTCACAGATACGCAGTATTTT.

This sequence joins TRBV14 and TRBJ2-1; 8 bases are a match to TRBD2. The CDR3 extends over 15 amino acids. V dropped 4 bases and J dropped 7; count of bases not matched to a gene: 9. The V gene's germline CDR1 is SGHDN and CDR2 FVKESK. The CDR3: CASSPTWSGRNEQFF. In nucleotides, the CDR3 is TGTGCCAGCAGCCCCACTTGGAGCGGGAGAAATGAGCAGTTCTTC. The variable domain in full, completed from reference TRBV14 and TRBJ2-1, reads EAGVTQFPSHSVIEKGQTVTLRCDPISGHDNLYWYRRVMGKEIKFLLHFVKESKQDESGMPNNRFLAERTGGTYSTLKVQPAELEDSGVYFCASSPTWSGRNEQFFGPGTRLTVL.

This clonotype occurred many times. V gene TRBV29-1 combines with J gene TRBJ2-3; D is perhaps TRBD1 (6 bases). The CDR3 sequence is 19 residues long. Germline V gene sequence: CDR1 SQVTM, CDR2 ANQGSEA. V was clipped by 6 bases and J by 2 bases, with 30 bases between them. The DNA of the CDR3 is TGCAGCGTCGACAAGAGGAGCCTACAGGGTTCAACATCCACAGATACGCAGTATTTT. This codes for CSVDKRSLQGSTSTDTQYF.

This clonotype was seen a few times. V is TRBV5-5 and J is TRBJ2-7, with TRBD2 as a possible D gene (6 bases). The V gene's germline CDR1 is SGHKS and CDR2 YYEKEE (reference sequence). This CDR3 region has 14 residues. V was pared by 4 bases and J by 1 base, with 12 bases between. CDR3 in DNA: TGTGCCAGCAGCCCGGGACTGGGTTCCTACGAGCAGTACTTC. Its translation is CASSPGLGSYEQYF. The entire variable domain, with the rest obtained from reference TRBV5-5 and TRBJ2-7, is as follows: DAGVTQSPTHLIKTRGQQVTLRCSPISGHKSVSWYQQVLGQGPQFIFQYYEKEERGRGNFPDRFSARQFPNYSSELNVNALLLGDSALYLCASSPGLGSYEQYFGPGTRLTVT.

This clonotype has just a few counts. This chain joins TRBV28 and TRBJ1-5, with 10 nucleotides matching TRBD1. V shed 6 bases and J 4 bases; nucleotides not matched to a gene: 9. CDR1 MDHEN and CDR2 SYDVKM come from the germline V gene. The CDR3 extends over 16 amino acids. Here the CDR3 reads CASRRPGTGENQPQHF. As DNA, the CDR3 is TGTGCCAGCAGACGCCCAGGGACAGGGGAGAATCAGCCCCAGCATTTT.

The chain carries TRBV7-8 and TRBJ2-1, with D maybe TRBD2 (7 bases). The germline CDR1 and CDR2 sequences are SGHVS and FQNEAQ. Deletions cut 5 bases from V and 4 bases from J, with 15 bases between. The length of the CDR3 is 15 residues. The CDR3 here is CASSPWGGHYNEQFF. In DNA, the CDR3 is TGTGCCAGCAGCCCTTGGGGGGGGCATTACAATGAGCAGTTCTTC.

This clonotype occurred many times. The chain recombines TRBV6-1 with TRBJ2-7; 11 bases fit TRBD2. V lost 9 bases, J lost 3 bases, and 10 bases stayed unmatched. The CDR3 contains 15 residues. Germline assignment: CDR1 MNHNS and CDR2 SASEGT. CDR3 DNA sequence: TGTGCCAGTAGACTACTAGCGGGGGTACTCTACGAGCAGTACTTC. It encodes CASRLLAGVLYEQYF.

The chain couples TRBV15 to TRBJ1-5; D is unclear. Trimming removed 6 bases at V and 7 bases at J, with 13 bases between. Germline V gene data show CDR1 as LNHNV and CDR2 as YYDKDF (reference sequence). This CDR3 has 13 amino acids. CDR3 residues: CATSSSRRQPQHF. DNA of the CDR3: TGTGCCACCAGTTCCAGCCGGAGACAGCCCCAGCATTTT.

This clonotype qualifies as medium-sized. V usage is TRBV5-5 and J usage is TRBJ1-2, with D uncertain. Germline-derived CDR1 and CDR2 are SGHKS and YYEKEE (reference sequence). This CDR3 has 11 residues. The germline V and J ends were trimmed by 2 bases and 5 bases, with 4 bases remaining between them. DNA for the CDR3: TGTGCCAGCAGCTTCTTGTATGGCTACACCTTC. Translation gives CASSFLYGYTF.

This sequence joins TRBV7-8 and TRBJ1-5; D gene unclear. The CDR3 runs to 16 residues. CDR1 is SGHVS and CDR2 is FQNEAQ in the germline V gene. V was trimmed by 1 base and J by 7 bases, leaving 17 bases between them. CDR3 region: CASSLVGGRYRQPQHF. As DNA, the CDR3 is TGTGCCAGCAGCTTAGTAGGAGGGAGGTACCGGCAGCCCCAGCATTTT.

This CDR3 is CASSSRGLAYEQYF. The CDR3 nucleotides are TGTGCCAGCAGCTCCAGGGGGCTAGCCTACGAGCAGTACTTC. This chain uses TRBV7-8 with TRBJ2-7; 8 bases line up with TRBD1. Germline V CDR1 and CDR2: SGHVS, FQNEAQ. Trimming at V came to 4 bases and at J to 2 bases, leaving 4 bases not matched to a gene. The CDR3 sequence is 14 residues long.

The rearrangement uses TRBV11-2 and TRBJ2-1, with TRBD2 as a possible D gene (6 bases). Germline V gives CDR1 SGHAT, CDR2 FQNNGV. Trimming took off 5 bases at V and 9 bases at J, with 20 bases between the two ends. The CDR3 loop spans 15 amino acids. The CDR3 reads CASSPFLGGVGEQFF. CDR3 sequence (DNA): TGTGCCAGCAGCCCCTTTCTCGGGGGAGTAGGTGAGCAGTTCTTC.

This CDR3 reads CASSLSTGSISSYEQYF. The CDR3 bases are TGTGCCAGCAGTTTATCGACAGGCTCCATTAGCTCCTACGAGCAGTACTTC. The V gene is TRBV27, the J gene TRBJ2-7; weak D call: TRBD1 (6 bases). This CDR3 region has 17 residues. The germline CDR1 and CDR2 sequences are MNHEY and SMNVEV (reference sequence). The V and J ends lost 0 bases and 0 bases respectively, with 15 bases between them.

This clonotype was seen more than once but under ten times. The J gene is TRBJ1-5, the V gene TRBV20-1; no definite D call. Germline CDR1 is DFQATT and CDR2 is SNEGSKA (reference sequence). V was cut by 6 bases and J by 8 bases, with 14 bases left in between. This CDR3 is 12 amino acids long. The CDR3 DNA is TGCAGTGCCATTGGAGCCAGGAAGCCCCAGCATTTT. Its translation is CSAIGARKPQHF.

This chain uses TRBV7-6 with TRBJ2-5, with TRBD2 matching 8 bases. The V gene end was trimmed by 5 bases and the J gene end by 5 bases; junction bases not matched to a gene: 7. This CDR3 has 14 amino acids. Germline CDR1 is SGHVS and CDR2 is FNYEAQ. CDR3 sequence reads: CASSPGGARETQYF. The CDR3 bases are TGTGCCAGCAGCCCCGGGGGGGCCAGGGAGACCCAGTACTTC.

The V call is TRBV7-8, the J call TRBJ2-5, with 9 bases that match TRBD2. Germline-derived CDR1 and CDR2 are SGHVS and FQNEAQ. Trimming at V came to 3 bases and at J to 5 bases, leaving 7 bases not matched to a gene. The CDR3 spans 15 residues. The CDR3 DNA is TGTGCCAGCAGCTTCCTTAGCGGGAGCACGGAGACCCAGTACTTC. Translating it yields CASSFLSGSTETQYF. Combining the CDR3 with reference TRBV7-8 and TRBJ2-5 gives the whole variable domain GAGVSQSPRYKVAKRGQDVALRCDPISGHVSLFWYQQALGQGPEFLTYFQNEAQLDKSGLPSDRFFAERPEGSVSTLKIQRTQQEDSAVYLCASSFLSGSTETQYFGPGTRLLVL.